Given below is one T cell receptor beta chain in context. Its target is not known. The sample comes from a study of CD8 T cells in ankylosing spondylitis. The study's findings and limits: Fewer than 10 highly homologous variants made up a TCR beta motif that seemed to typify ankylosing spondylitis blood. The clones that were linked to disease were reported to be significantly enriched in matched synovial fluid samples from ankylosing spondylitis patients. The authors found the disease-linked clones to be CD8+ and relatively rare in peripheral blood.

TCRdb reprocessed the 5' RACE reads with MiXCR, giving one entry per CDR3 protein. This table has about 450,000 distinct CDR3 sequences, roughly 25% appearing once. The ends lost 8 bases at V and 0 bases at J; junction bases unmatched: 12. In germline, CDR1 is SGHAT, CDR2 FQNNGV. CDR3 size: 16 residues. This receptor was taken from a male donor with ankylosing spondylitis. Material for sequencing was blood, either unsorted or a sorted T cell fraction (not recorded which). This chain uses TRBV11-2 with TRBJ1-1, with TRBD1 matching 7 bases. CDR3 region: CASGRDRKTMNTEAFF. CDR3 sequence (DNA): TGTGCCAGCGGCCGGGACAGAAAAACCATGAACACTGAAGCTTTCTTT.